This T cell receptor beta chain derives from a study of identical twins. Study results and caveats: Low generation probability was overrepresented in out-of-frame alpha sequences shared by twins. Among beta out-of-frame sequences, excess sharing between twins appeared weaker.

CDR3 length: 14 amino acids. The ends lost 5 bases at V and 7 bases at J; junction bases unmatched: 7. Unique molecular identifiers were in the cDNA, with template-switch universal primer binding. Via MiXCR, TCRdb re-called the 5' RACE reads, giving one row per CDR3 protein. The sample has 690,000 or so distinct CDR3 sequences, over 5% seen once; the top ten hold around 1.9%. This clonotype showed up just a few times. The antigen remains unidentified. Specimen: naive T cells sorted from blood. The rearrangement links TRBV12-3 or TRBV12-4 to TRBJ1-4, with 7 bases that match TRBD1. The receptor was derived from a man aged 18 to 30 in good health. The CDR3 DNA reads as TGTGCCAGCAGTGACCAGGGGGGGGCTGAAAAACTGTTTTTT. As protein: CASSDQGGAEKLFF.